This T cell receptor beta chain was obtained from a study of T cell responses to AZD1222 COVID-19 vaccine. Study results and caveats: Only a handful of AZD1222 recipients, roughly six in all, had baseline seropositivity. Among the donors, most were white British and more were female, and clonal diversity was possibly underestimated. Spike-specific TCRs gained breadth and depth after people received two AZD1222 doses.

In the case of this clone: Its antigen remains unidentified.

The CDR3 sequence is 14 residues long. From germline, CDR1 is MDHEN and CDR2 SYDVKM. Deletions cut 5 bases from V and 3 bases from J, with 12 bases between. The data were produced by immunoSEQ multiplex PCR, yet TCRdb's version contains in-frame clones alone and is incomplete. Of roughly 150,000 clones in the sample, 80% to 95% are singletons; the top ten hold approximately 1.2%. Second doses were pooled across both intervals (about 4 or about 12 weeks). The origin of this receptor is an adult who received the AZD1222 COVID-19 vaccine. This chain uses TRBV28 with TRBJ2-3; D is perhaps TRBD2 (6 bases). This sample comprised peripheral blood, obtained 28 days after the second AZD1222 dose. The CDR3 bases are TGTGCCAGCAGTACCCCCGGAGGGACAGATACGCAGTATTTT. It is translated as CASSTPGGTDTQYF.